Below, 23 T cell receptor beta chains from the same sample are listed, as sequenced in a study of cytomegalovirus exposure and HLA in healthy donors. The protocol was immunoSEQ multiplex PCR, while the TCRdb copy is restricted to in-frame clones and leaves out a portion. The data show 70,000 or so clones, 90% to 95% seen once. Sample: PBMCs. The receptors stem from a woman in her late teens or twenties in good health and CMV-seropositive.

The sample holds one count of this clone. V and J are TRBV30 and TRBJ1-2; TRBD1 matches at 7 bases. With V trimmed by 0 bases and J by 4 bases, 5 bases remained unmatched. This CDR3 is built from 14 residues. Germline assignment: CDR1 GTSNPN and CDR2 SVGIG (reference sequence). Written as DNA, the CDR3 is TGTGCCTGGAGTGTGAGGGGGCGTAGCTATGGCTACACCTTC. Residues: CAWSVRGRSYGYTF.

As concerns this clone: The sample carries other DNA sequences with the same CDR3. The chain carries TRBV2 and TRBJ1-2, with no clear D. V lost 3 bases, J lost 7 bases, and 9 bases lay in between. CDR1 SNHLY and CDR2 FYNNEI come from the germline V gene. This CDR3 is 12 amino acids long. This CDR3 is CASSDEGGGYTF. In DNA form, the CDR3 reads TGTGCCAGCAGTGATGAAGGAGGTGGCTACACCTTC.

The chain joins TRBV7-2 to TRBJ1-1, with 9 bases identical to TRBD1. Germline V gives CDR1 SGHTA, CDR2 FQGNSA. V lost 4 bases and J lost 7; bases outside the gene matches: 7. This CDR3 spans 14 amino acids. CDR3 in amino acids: CASSWRQGGVEAFF. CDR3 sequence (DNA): TGTGCCAGCAGCTGGAGACAGGGGGGAGTTGAAGCTTTCTTT. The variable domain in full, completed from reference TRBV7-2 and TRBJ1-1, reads GAGVSQSPSNKVTEKGKDVELRCDPISGHTALYWYRQSLGQGLEFLIYFQGNSAPDKSGLPSDRFSAERTGGSVSTLTIQRTQQEDSAVYLCASSWRQGGVEAFFGQGTRLTVV.

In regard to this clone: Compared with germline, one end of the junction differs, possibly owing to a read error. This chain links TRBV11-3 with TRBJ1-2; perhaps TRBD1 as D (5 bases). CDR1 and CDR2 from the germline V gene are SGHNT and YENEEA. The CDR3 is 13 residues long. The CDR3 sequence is CASSLEGRVSGIF. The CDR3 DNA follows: TGTGCCAGCAGCTTAGAAGGCAGGGTTTCTGGTATCTTC.

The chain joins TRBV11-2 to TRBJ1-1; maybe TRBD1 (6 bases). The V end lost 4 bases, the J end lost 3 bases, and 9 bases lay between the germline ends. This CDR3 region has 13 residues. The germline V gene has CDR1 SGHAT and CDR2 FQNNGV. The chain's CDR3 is CASSSDRDTEAFF. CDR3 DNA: TGTGCCAGCAGCTCGGACAGAGACACTGAAGCTTTCTTT.

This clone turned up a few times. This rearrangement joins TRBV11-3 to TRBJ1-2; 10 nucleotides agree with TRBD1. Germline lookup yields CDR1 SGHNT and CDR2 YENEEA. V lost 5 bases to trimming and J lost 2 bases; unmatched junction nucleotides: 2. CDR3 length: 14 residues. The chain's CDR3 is CASSPGQGNYGYTF. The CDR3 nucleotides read TGTGCCAGCAGCCCGGGACAGGGGAACTATGGCTACACCTTC.

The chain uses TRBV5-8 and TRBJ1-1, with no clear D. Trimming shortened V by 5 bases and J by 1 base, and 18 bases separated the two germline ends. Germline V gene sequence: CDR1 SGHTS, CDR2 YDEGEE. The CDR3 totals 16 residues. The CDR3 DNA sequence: TGTGCCAGCAGGCAAGGATCCCTGACACGGAACACTGAAGCTTTCTTT. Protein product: CASRQGSLTRNTEAFF.

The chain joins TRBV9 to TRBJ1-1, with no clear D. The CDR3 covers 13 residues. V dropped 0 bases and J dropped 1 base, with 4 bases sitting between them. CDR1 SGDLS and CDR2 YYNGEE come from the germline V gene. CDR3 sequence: CASSVAGNTEAFF. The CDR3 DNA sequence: TGTGCCAGCAGCGTAGCGGGGAACACTGAAGCTTTCTTT. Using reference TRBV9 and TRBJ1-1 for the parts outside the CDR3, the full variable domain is DSGVTQTPKHLITATGQRVTLRCSPRSGDLSVYWYQQSLDQGLQFLIQYYNGEERAKGNILERFSAQQFPDLHSELNLSSLELGDSALYFCASSVAGNTEAFFGQGTRLTVV.

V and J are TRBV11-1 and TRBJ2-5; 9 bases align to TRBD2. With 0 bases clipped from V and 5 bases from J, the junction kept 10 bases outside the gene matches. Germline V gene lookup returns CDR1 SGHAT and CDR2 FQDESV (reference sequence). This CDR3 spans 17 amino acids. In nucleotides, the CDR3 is TGTGCCAGCAGCTTAGCGTCGGCGGGAGGGCATGGGGAGACCCAGTACTTC. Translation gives CASSLASAGGHGETQYF.

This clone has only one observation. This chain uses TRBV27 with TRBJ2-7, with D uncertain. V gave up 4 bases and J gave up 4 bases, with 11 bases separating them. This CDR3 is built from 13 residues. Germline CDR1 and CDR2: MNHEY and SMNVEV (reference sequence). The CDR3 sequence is CASSSLERYEQYF. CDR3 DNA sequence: TGTGCCAGCAGTTCCTTGGAGCGATACGAGCAGTACTTC.

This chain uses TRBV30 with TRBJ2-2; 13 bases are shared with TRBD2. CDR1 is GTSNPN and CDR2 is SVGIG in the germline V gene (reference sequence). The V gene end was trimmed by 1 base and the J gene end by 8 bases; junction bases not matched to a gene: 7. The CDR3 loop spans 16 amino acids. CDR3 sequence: CAWSDQTSGGAGELFF. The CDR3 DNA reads TGTGCCTGGAGTGACCAAACTAGCGGGGGGGCGGGGGAGCTGTTTTTT.

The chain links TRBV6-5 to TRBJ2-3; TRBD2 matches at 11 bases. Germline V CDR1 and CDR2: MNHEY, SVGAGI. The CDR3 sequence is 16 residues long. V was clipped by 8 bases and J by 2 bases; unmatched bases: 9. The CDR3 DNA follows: TGTGCCAGCGGTTTAGGGACTAGCGGCTCCACAGATACGCAGTATTTT. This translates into CASGLGTSGSTDTQYF.

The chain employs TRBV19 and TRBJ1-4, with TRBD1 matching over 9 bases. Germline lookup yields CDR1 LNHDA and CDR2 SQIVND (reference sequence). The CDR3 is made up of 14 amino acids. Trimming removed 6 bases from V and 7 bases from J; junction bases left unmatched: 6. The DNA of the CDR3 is TGTGCCAGTAGGCCGGGACAGGGTATTGAAAAACTGTTTTTT. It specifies CASRPGQGIEKLFF.

This chain's CDR3 is CASLPTSGGVYTGELFF. CDR3 nucleotide sequence: TGTGCCAGTCTTCCGACTAGCGGGGGGGTTTACACCGGGGAGCTGTTTTTT. The rearrangement links TRBV19 to TRBJ2-2; 14 bases are a match to TRBD2. Germline V gene data show CDR1 as LNHDA and CDR2 as SQIVND (reference sequence). The CDR3 runs 17 residues. J was trimmed by 3 bases and V by 8 bases; bases with no gene match: 8.

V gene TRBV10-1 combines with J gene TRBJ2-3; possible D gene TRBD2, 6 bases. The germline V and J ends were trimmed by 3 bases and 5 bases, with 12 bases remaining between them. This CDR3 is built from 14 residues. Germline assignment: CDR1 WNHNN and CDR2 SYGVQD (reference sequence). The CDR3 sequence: CASSDGREVDTQYF. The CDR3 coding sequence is TGCGCCAGCAGTGACGGGAGAGAGGTAGATACGCAGTATTTT.

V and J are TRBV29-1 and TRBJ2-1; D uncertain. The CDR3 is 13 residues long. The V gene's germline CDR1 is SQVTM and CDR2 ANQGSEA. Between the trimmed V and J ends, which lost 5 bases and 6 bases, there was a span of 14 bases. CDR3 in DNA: TGCAGCGTTAACCTACTTTCCCCCAATGAGCAGTTCTTC. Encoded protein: CSVNLLSPNEQFF.

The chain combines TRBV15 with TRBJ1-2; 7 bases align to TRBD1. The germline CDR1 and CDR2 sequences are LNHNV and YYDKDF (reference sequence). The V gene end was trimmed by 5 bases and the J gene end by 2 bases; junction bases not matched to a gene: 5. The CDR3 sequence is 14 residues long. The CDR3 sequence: CATSDRDRNYGYTF. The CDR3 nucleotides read TGTGCCACCAGCGACCGGGACAGAAACTATGGCTACACCTTC.

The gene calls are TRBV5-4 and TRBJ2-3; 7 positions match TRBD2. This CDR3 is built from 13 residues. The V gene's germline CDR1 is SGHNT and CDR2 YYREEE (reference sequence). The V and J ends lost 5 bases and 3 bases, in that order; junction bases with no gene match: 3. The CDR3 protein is CASRTGGTDTQYF. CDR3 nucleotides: TGTGCCAGCAGGACCGGGGGGACAGATACGCAGTATTTT.

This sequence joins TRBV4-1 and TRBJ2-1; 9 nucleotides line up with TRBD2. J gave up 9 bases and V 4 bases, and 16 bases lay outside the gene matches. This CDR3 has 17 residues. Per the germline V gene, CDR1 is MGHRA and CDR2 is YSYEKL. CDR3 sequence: CASSPIVLTTSGPEQFF. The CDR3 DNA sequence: TGCGCCAGCAGCCCCATCGTTCTAACGACTAGCGGCCCTGAGCAGTTCTTC.

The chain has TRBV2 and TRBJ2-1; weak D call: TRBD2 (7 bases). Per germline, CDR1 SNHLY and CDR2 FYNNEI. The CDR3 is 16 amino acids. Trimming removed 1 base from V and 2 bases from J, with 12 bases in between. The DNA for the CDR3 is TGTGCCAGCAGTGAAGGTGGGGGGGCGGCCTACAATGAGCAGTTCTTC. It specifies CASSEGGGAAYNEQFF.

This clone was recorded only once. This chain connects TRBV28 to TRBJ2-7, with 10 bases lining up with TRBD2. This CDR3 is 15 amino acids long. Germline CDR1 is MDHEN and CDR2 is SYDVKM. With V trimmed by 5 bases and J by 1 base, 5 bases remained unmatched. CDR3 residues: CASSLQRGGSYEQYF. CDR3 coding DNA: TGTGCCAGCAGTCTTCAGCGGGGGGGGTCCTACGAGCAGTACTTC.

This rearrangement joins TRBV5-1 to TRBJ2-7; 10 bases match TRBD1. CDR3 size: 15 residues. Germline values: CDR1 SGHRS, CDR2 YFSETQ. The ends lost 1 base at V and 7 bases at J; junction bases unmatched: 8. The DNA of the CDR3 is TGCGCCAGCAGCTTGTCCGGGACAGGGGTAGGGGAGCAGTACTTC. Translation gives CASSLSGTGVGEQYF.

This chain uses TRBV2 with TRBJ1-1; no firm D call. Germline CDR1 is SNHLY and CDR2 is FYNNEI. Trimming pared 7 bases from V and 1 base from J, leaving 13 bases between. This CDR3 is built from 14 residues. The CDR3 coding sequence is TGTGCCAGCACCCGTTGGGGAGAGAACACTGAAGCTTTCTTT. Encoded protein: CASTRWGENTEAFF.